This is a list of T cell receptor beta chains from one sample in a study of blood T cell repertoires in COVID-19. Measured with immunoSEQ multiplex PCR; TCRdb has only the in-frame clones, and not every one. The sample consists of about 150,000 clones, 75% to 90% of them appearing once. Sequenced material: peripheral blood. Receptors originate from a woman aged 60-75 years with acute or convalescent COVID-19. Each CDR3 is given with its conserved first and last residue. The D gene is left open where the match is weak. Some rows mark clone size as missing; the rest say once, few, many or name a class of expanded clone.

V gene,clone size,D gene,J gene,CDR3 DNA,CDR3 protein
TRBV10-2,-,-,TRBJ2-5,TGCGCCAGCAGTGATTATGGGGCCCAAGAGACCCAGTACTTC,CASSDYGAQETQYF
TRBV10-3,-,TRBD1,TRBJ1-4,TGTGCCATCAGTGGGGACAGGGGAGGAGAAAAACTGTTTTTT,CAISGDRGGEKLFF
TRBV7-8,-,-,TRBJ1-2,TGTGCCAGCAGCTTGACAGTACTTTCCTATGGCTACACCTTC,CASSLTVLSYGYTF
TRBV3-1/TRBV3-2,-,-,TRBJ1-5,TGTGCCAGCAGCCAAGGGTCCAGTACCAATCAGCCCCAGCATTTT,CASSQGSSTNQPQHF
TRBV11-2,-,-,TRBJ1-2,TGTGCCAGCAGCCGAGCAGGTCGGGGGGGCTACACCTTC,CASSRAGRGGYTF
TRBV18,-,-,TRBJ1-2,TGTGCCAGCTCACCCTTGCAGGACACCTCCAACTATGGCTACACCTTC,CASSPLQDTSNYGYTF
TRBV18,-,TRBD1,TRBJ1-2,TGTGCCAGCTCAGGGACAGCGTATTATGGCTACACCTTC,CASSGTAYYGYTF
TRBV15,-,-,TRBJ2-4,TGTGCCACCAGCAGAGACAGGACGGGAAAAAACATTCAGTACTTC,CATSRDRTGKNIQYF
TRBV24-1,-,-,TRBJ2-2,TGTGCCACCAGTGCGAGAAACACCGGGGAGCTGTTTTTT,CATSARNTGELFF
TRBV2,few,TRBD2,TRBJ2-7,TGTGCCAGCAGTGATCCGCTAGGGCTAGCGGACCTTACCTACGAGCAGTACTTC,CASSDPLGLADLTYEQYF
TRBV28,-,TRBD1,TRBJ1-2,TGTGCCAGCAGTCCCCTGGGGACAGGGACTGGTGGCTACACCTTC,CASSPLGTGTGGYTF
TRBV19,-,TRBD2,TRBJ2-1,TGTGCCAGTAGTACCAGACTAGCGGGGGCCATAAGCTCCTACAATGAGCAGTTCTTC,CASSTRLAGAISSYNEQFF
TRBV6-5,once,-,TRBJ1-3,TGTGCCAGCAGTTACTCGAGGGCAGTTCAGAACACCATATATTTT,CASSYSRAVQNTIYF
TRBV4-2,-,-,TRBJ1-5,TGTGCCAGCAGCCAAGATTGGGCCAGTACTGATCAGCCCCAGCATTTT,CASSQDWASTDQPQHF
TRBV5-1,-,TRBD2,TRBJ2-7,TGCGCCAGCAGCGTTACTAGCGGGGATTCCTACGAGCAGTACTTC,CASSVTSGDSYEQYF
TRBV15,once,TRBD1,TRBJ2-7,TGTGCCACCGGGACAGGGGGCTACGAGCAGTACTTC,CATGTGGYEQYF
TRBV30,-,TRBD1,TRBJ1-5,TGTGCCTGGAGCGCGCCTCGGACAGGGAGCAATCAGCCCCAGCATTTT,CAWSAPRTGSNQPQHF
TRBV5-1,-,TRBD1,TRBJ1-4,TGCGCCAGCAGCTTTCGGGACAGGGGGCAAAGCGAAAAACTGTTTTTT,CASSFRDRGQSEKLFF
TRBV27,-,TRBD1,TRBJ2-7,TGTGCCAGCAGGGGGTCAGGGACAGGGCACTACGAGCAGTACTTC,CASRGSGTGHYEQYF
TRBV5-1,-,-,TRBJ2-1,TGCGCCAGCAGCTTGGATACCAGCTCCTACAATGAGCAGTTCTTC,CASSLDTSSYNEQFF
TRBV3-1/TRBV3-2,-,-,TRBJ1-1,TGTGCCAGCAGCCCGTCGACTGGGGGGACCACTGAAGCTTTCTTT,CASSPSTGGTTEAFF
TRBV27,-,TRBD1,TRBJ1-5,TGTGCCAGCAAACGACAACAGGGGAGTCAGCCCCAGCATTTT,CASKRQQGSQPQHF
TRBV5-1,-,TRBD1,TRBJ2-3,TGCGCCAGCACCCTACAGACAGGGGCCACAGATACGCAGTATTTT,CASTLQTGATDTQYF
TRBV27,-,-,TRBJ2-7,TGTGCCAGCAGTTGGAAGGAGTCCTACGAGCAGTACTTC,CASSWKESYEQYF
TRBV19,-,TRBD1,TRBJ1-1,TGTGCCAGTAGAGAGGACAGGGCGAGGACTGAAGCTTTCTTT,CASREDRARTEAFF
TRBV4-2,-,-,TRBJ2-3,TGTGCCAGCAGCCCCAGGGCCCTGAGCACAGATACGCAGTATTTT,CASSPRALSTDTQYF
TRBV5-4,-,-,TRBJ1-1,TGTGCCAGCAGCTTGGGGGCCCAGACTGAAGCTTTCTTT,CASSLGAQTEAFF
TRBV5-4,few,-,TRBJ1-1,TGTGCCAGCAGCTTGGGGCGGGGTTGGACTGAAGCTTTCTTT,CASSLGRGWTEAFF
TRBV12-3/TRBV12-4,-,-,TRBJ1-1,TGTGCCAGCGGCCCAGGGTGGAACACTGAAGCTTTCTTT,CASGPGWNTEAFF
TRBV30,-,-,TRBJ1-3,TGTGCCTGGCGCCGTACGGGCTCTGGAAACACCATATATTTT,CAWRRTGSGNTIYF
TRBV27,-,TRBD1,TRBJ1-4,TGTGCCAGCAGTCACCCGTCGGACAGGGGGAGAGAAAAACTGTTTTTT,CASSHPSDRGREKLFF
TRBV27,-,-,TRBJ2-5,TGTGCCAGCGCCTTTCGGGAGACCCAGTACTTC,CASAFRETQYF
TRBV12-5,-,-,TRBJ2-3,TGTGCTAGTGGTCCCGGGGTGGATACGCAGTATTTT,CASGPGVDTQYF
TRBV2,-,TRBD1,TRBJ1-6,TGTGCCAGCAGTGGACAGGGGAACTCACCCCTCCACTTT,CASSGQGNSPLHF
TRBV6-1,-,-,TRBJ1-1,TGTGCCAGCAGTGACAGGGGAAACACTGAAGCTTTCTTT,CASSDRGNTEAFF
TRBV5-8,once,TRBD2,TRBJ2-5,TGTGCCAGCAGCTTGGGGGCTAGCGGGGGAGCCGGGGAGACCCAGTACTTC,CASSLGASGGAGETQYF
TRBV11-2,-,TRBD1,TRBJ1-3,TGTGCCAGCAGCTCGAGGACAGGGGTCGTCTCTGGAAACACCATATATTTT,CASSSRTGVVSGNTIYF
TRBV11-3,-,-,TRBJ2-7,TGTGCCAGCAGTCAAGGCGGACAGTCCTACGAGCAGTACTTC,CASSQGGQSYEQYF
TRBV19,few,TRBD1,TRBJ1-3,TGTGCCAGTACCGCGACAGGGGGCTCTGGAAACACCATATATTTT,CASTATGGSGNTIYF
TRBV15,-,-,TRBJ1-2,TGTGCCACCAGCAGTCTAGGGGAAGACTATGGCTACACCTTC,CATSSLGEDYGYTF
TRBV6-5,-,-,TRBJ1-5,TGTGCCAGCACCCCCCCCGGGGGGAAAGGCCAGCCCCAGCATTTT,CASTPPGGKGQPQHF
TRBV18,-,-,TRBJ1-5,TGTGCCAGCTCACCAGACCCCTCGAACAGGGTAAATCAGCCCCAGCATTTT,CASSPDPSNRVNQPQHF
TRBV5-6,-,-,TRBJ1-5,TGTGCCAGCAGCTTGTCGGGGAGGAATCAGCCCCAGCATTTT,CASSLSGRNQPQHF
TRBV29-1,-,TRBD2,TRBJ2-1,TGCAGCGTTGAAGGGGGACTAGAAGGTACCTACAATGAGCAGTTCTTC,CSVEGGLEGTYNEQFF
TRBV19,-,-,TRBJ2-7,TGTGCCAGTAGTTATAGTTACTCCTACGAGCAGTACTTC,CASSYSYSYEQYF
TRBV7-2,-,-,TRBJ1-4,TGTGCCAGCAGCTCACGAGACTCAGGCTACAGGAATGAAAAACTGTTTTTT,CASSSRDSGYRNEKLFF
TRBV5-1,once,-,TRBJ1-1,TGCGCCAGCAGCTTAGGGGTCACTGAAGCTTTCTTT,CASSLGVTEAFF